The text below deals with one TCR beta chain. The data were produced by immunoSEQ multiplex PCR, yet TCRdb's version contains in-frame clones alone and is incomplete. The repertoire has roughly 400,000 clones, around 91% of them found once; the top ten carry more than 0.95%. Recruits, aged roughly 18 to 95 years, lived in 25 or so US areas. Before being deemed recovered, Cohort 3 donors had two negative PCRs, clearance, or symptom resolution. The data were obtained in a study of blood T cell repertoires in COVID-19. Study context: Samples of COVID-19 (acute and convalescent) were obtained from the United States, Italy and Spain. Nucleic acid was either cDNA or gDNA, and it came from T cells, B-cell-depleted T cells, or PBMCs.

The CDR3 runs 10 residues. The V end was cut by 6 bases, the J end by 6 bases, with 7 bases between. CDR1 and CDR2 (germline): SQVTM, ANQGSEA. V is TRBV29-1 and J is TRBJ2-3; D is unresolved. The receptor was derived from a man younger than 40 who had recovered from COVID-19. The sequencing sample was made of PBMCs or T cells enriched from blood (not recorded which). The CDR3: CSVALDTQYF. Here the CDR3 DNA reads TGCAGCGTCGCGCTCGATACGCAGTATTTT.